This T cell receptor beta chain was obtained from a study of shared clonotypes between healthy human individuals. This CDR3 has 16 residues. CDR1 is SGDLS and CDR2 is YYNGEE in the germline V gene. Trimming cost V 0 bases and J 7 bases, with 16 bases left between them. Libraries were prepared by immunoSEQ multiplex PCR; TCRdb keeps only in-frame clonotypes and omits some of them. The sample records roughly 1.4 million clones, just under 99% being singletons. Sequencing used naive CD4+ T cells sorted from blood. This sample's subset: CD45RA+ positively selected. The genes are TRBV9 and TRBJ2-2, with a possible D match to TRBD1 (6 bases). This sequence originates from a man aged 25 to 40 in good health. This CDR3 is CASSVASSRGGGELFF. In DNA form, the CDR3 reads TGTGCCAGCAGCGTAGCCTCGAGTAGAGGGGGCGGGGAGCTGTTTTTT.